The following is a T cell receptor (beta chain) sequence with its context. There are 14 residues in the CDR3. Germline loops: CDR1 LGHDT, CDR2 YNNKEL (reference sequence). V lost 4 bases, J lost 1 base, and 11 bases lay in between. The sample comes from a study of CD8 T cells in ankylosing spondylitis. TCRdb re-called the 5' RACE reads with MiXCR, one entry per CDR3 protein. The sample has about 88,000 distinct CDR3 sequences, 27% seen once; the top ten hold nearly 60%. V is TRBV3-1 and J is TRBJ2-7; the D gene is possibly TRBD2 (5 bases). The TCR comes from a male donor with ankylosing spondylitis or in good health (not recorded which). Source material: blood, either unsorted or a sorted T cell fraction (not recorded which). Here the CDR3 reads CASSLYGDSYEQYF. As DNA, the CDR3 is TGTGCCAGCAGCCTGTACGGGGATTCCTACGAGCAGTACTTC.